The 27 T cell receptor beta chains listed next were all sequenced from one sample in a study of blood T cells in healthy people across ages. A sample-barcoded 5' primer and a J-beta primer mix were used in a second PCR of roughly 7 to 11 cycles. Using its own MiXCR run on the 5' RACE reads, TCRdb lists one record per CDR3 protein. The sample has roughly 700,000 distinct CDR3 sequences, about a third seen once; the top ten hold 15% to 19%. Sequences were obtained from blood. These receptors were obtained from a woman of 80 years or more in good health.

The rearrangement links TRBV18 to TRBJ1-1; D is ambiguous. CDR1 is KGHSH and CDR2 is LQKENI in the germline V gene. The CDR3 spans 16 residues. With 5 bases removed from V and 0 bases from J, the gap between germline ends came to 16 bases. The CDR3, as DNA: TGTGCCAGCTCAGCCAGGCCCTTCTCTCTGAACACTGAAGCTTTCTTT. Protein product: CASSARPFSLNTEAFF. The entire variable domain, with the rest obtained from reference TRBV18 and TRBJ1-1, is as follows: NAGVMQNPRHLVRRRGQEARLRCSPMKGHSHVYWYRQLPEEGLKFMVYLQKENIIDESGMPKERFSAEFPKEGPSILRIQQVVRGDSAAYFCASSARPFSLNTEAFFGQGTRLTVV.

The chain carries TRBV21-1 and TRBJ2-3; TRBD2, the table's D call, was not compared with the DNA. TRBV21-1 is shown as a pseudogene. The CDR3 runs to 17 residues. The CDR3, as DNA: TGTGCCAGCAGCACCGTGGGAAGCGGGGGTTTCACAGATACGCAGTATTTT. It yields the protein CASSTVGSGGFTDTQYF.

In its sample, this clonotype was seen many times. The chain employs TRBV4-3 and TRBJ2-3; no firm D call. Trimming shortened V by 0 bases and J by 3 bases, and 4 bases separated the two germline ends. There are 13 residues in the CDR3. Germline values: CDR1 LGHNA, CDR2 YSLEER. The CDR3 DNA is TGCGCCAGCAGCCAAGATTGGACAGATACGCAGTATTTT. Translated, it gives CASSQDWTDTQYF.

The CDR3 sequence: CSVPGTSGSWGYNEQFF. The CDR3 nucleotides are TGCAGCGTTCCCGGGACTAGCGGGAGTTGGGGGTACAATGAGCAGTTCTTC. The gene calls are TRBV29-1 and TRBJ2-1; 14 nucleotides align to TRBD2. V lost 5 bases, J lost 4 bases, and 10 bases stayed unmatched. The CDR3 is 17 amino acids. Germline V gene lookup returns CDR1 SQVTM and CDR2 ANQGSEA.

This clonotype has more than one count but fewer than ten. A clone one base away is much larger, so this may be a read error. The CDR3 bases are TGCAGTGCTGGGCGGCACTACAATGAGCAGTTCTTC. Translating it yields CSAGRHYNEQFF. This rearrangement joins TRBV20-1 to TRBJ2-1; D uncertain. There are 12 residues in the CDR3. Trimming removed 5 bases at V and 3 bases at J, with 8 bases between. Germline lookup yields CDR1 DFQATT and CDR2 SNEGSKA (reference sequence).

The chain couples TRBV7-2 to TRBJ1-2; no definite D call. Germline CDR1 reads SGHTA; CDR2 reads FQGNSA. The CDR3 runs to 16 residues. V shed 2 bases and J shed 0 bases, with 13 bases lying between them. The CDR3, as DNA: TGTGCCAGCAGCTTAAGTAGGCAGACCTCTAACTATGGCTACACCTTC. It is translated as CASSLSRQTSNYGYTF.

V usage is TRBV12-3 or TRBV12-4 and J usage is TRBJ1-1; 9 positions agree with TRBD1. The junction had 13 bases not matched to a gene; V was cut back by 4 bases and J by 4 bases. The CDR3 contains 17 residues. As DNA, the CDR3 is TGTGCCAGCAGTTCCCCCGGGACAGGGTTAACTATCACTGAAGCTTTCTTT. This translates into CASSSPGTGLTITEAFF.

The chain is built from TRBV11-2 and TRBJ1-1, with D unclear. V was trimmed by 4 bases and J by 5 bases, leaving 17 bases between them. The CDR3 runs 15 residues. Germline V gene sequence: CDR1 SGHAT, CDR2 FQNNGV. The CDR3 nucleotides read TGTGCCAGCAGCTCGAGCTACAGAGTCGGGACTGAAGCTTTCTTT. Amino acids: CASSSSYRVGTEAFF.

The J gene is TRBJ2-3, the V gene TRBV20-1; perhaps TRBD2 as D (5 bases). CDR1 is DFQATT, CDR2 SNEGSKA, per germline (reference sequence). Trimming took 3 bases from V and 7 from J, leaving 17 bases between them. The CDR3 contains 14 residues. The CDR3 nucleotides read TGCAGTGCTAGCATTCCGGGAAAGCCCAATACGCAGTATTTT. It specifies CSASIPGKPNTQYF.

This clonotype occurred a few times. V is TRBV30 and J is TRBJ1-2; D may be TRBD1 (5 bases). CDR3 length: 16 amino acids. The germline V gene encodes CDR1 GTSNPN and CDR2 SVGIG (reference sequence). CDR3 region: CASQPTDSTFNYGYTF. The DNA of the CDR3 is TGTGCTTCCCAACCTACCGACAGCACCTTTAACTATGGCTACACCTTC.

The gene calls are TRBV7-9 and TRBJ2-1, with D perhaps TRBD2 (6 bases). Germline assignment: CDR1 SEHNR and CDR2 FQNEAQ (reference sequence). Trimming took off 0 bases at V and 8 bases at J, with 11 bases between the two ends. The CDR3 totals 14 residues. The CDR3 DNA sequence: TGTGCCAGCAGCTTAGCGGGACTCCCAGATGAGCAGTTCTTC. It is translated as CASSLAGLPDEQFF.

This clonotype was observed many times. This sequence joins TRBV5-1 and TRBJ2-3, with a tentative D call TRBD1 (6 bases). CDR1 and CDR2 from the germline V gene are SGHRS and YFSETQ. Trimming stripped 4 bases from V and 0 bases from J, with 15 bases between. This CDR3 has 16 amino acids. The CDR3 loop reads CASSPGQTASTDTQYF. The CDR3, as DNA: TGCGCCAGCAGCCCCGGACAGACCGCTAGCACAGATACGCAGTATTTT.

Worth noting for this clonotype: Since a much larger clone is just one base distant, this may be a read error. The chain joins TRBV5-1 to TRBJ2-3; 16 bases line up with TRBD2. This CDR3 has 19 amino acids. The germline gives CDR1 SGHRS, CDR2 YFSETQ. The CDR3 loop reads CASSGGLAGGPIGTDAQYF. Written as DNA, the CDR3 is TGCGCCAGCAGCGGGGGACTAGCGGGGGGGCCGATAGGCACAGATGCGCAGTATTTT. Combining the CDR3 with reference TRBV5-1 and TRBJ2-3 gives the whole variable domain KAGVTQTPRYLIKTRGQQVTLSCSPISGHRSVSWYQQTPGQGLQFLFEYFSETQRNKGNFPGRFSGRQFSNSRSEMNVSTLELGDSALYLCASSGGLAGGPIGTDAQYFGPGTRLTVL.

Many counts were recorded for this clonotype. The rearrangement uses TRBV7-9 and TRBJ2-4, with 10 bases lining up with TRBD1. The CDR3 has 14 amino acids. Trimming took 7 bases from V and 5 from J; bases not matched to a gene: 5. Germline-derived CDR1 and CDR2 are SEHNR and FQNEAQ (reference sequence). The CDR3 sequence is CASTPDRGENIQYF. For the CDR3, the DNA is TGTGCCAGCACCCCGGACAGGGGGGAAAACATTCAGTACTTC.

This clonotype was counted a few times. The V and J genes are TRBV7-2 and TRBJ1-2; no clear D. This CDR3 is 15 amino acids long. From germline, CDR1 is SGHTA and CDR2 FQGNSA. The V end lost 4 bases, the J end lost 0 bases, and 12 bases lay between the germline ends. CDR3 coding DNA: TGTGCCAGCAGCTGGGCCCCGGAGTCTAACTATGGCTACACCTTC. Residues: CASSWAPESNYGYTF. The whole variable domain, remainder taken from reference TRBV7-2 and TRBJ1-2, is GAGVSQSPSNKVTEKGKDVELRCDPISGHTALYWYRQSLGQGLEFLIYFQGNSAPDKSGLPSDRFSAERTGGSVSTLTIQRTQQEDSAVYLCASSWAPESNYGYTFGSGTRLTVV.

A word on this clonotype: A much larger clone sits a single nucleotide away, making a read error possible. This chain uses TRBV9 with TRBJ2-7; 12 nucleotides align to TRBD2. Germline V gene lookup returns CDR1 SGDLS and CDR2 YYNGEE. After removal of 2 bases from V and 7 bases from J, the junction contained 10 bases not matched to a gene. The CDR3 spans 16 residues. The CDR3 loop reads CASSVATSGGSNEQYF. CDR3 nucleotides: TGTGCCAGCAGCGTCGCAACTAGCGGGGGGAGCAATGAGCAGTACTTC.

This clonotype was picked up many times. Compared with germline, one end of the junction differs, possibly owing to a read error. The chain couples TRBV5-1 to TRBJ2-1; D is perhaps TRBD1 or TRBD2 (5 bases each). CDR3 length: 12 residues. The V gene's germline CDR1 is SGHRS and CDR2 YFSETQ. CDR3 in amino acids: CASSLGDNEQFF. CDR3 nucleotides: TGTGCCAGCAGCTTGGGGGACAATGAGCAGTTCTTC.

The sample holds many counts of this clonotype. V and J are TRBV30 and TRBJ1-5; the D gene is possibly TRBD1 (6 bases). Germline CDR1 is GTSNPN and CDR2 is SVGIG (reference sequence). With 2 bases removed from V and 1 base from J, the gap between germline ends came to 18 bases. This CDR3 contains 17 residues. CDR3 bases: TGTGCCTGGAGTTTTTCACAGGGAAGTCGGAGCAATCAGCCCCAGCATTTT. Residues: CAWSFSQGSRSNQPQHF.

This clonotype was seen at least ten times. The CDR3 region is CSASWRDTQYF. In nucleotides, the CDR3 is TGCAGTGCTAGCTGGAGAGATACGCAGTATTTT. The chain combines TRBV20-1 with TRBJ2-3, with D unresolved. With 3 bases removed from V and 5 bases from J, the gap between germline ends came to 6 bases. There are 11 residues in the CDR3. The germline V gene encodes CDR1 DFQATT and CDR2 SNEGSKA (reference sequence).

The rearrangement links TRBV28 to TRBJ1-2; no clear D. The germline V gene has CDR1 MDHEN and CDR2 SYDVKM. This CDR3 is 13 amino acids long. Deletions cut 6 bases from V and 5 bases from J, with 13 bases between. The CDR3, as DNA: TGTGCCAGCAGGTTACAACAGAGATATGGCTACACCTTC. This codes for CASRLQQRYGYTF.

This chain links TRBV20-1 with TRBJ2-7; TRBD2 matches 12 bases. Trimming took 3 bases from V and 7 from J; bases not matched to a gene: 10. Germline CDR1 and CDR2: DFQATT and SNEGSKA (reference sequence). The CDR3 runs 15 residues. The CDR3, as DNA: TGCAGTGCTAGTTTAGCTAGCGGGAGGGCCGGGGAGCAGTACTTC. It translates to CSASLASGRAGEQYF.

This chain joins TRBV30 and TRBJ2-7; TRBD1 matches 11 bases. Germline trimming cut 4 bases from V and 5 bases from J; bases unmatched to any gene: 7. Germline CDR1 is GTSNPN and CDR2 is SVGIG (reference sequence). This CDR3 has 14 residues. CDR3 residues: CAWNKGTGGHEQYF. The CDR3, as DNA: TGTGCCTGGAATAAGGGGACAGGGGGACACGAGCAGTACTTC. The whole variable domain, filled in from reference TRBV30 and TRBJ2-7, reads SQTIHQWPATLVQPVGSPLSLECTVEGTSNPNLYWYRQAAGRGLQLLFYSVGIGQISSEVPQNLSASRPQDRQFILSSKKLLLSDSGFYLCAWNKGTGGHEQYFGPGTRLTVT.

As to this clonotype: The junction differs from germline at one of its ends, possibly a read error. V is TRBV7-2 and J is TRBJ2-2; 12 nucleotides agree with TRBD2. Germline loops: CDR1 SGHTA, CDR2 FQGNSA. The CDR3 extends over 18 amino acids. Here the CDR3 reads CASSLALAGGSFTGGLFF. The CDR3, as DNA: TGTGCCAGCAGCTTAGCACTAGCGGGGGGATCGTTCACCGGGGGGCTGTTTTTT.

The CDR3: CASSLDARGELFF. As DNA, the CDR3 is TGTGCCAGCAGCTTAGACGCCCGCGGGGAGCTGTTTTTT. This chain joins TRBV11-2 and TRBJ2-2, with unresolved D. Germline V gives CDR1 SGHAT, CDR2 FQNNGV. CDR3 length: 13 amino acids. With 0 bases removed from V and 7 bases from J, the gap between germline ends came to 6 bases.

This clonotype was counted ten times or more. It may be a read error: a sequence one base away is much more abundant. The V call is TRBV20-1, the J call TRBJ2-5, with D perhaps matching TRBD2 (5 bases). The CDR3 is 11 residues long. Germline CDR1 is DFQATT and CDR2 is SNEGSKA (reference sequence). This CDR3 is CRASTQETQYF. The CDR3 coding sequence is TGCAGGGCTAGCACCCAAGAGACCCAGTACTTC.

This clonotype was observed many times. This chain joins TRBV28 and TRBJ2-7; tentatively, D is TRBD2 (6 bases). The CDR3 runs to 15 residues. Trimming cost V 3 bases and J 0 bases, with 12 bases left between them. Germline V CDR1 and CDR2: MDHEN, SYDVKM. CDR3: CASSLGGPPSYEQYF. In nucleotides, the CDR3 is TGTGCCAGCAGTTTGGGGGGACCTCCCTCCTACGAGCAGTACTTC. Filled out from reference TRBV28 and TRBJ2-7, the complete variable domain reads DVKVTQSSRYLVKRTGEKVFLECVQDMDHENMFWYRQDPGLGLRLIYFSYDVKMKEKGDIPEGYSVSREKKERFSLILESASTNQTSMYLCASSLGGPPSYEQYFGPGTRLTVT.

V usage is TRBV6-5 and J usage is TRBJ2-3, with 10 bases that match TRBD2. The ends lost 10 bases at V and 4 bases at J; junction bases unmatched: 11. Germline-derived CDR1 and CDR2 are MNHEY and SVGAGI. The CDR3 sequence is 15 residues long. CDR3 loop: CANRRSGGAADTQYF. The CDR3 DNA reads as TGTGCCAACAGGAGGAGCGGGGGGGCGGCAGATACGCAGTATTTT.